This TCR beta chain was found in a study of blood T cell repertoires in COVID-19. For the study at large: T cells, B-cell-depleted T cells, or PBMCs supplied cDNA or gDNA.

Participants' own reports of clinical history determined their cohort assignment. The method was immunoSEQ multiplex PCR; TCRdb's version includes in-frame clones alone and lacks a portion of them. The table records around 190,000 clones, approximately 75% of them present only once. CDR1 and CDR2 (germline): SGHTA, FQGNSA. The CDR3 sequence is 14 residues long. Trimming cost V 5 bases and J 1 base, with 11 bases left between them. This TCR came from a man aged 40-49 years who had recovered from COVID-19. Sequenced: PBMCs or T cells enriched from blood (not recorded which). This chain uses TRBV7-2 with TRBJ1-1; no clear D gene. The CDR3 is CASSLTRKNTEAFF. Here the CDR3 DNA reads TGTGCCAGCAGCCTCACCAGGAAGAACACTGAAGCTTTCTTT.